This T cell receptor beta chain derives from a study of T-cell memory formation after mild COVID-19. Whole-study results and caveats: Memory from before infection featured some responding clones, which suggests cross-reactive memory joined. Second-wave clones with a day 37 peak had unconfirmed SARS-CoV-2 specificity.

Concerning this clonotype itself: The target antigen is unknown.

Trimming stripped 3 bases from V and 0 bases from J, with 12 bases between. CDR3 length equals 15 residues. Germline-derived CDR1 and CDR2 are DFQATT and SNEGSKA (reference sequence). Constant-segment-primed 5'RACE gave TCR alpha and TCR beta cDNA libraries with sample barcodes and UMIs. Each CDR3 protein is one row after TCRdb ran MiXCR on the 5' RACE reads. Counted here are 350,000 to 400,000 distinct CDR3 sequences, more than 20% occurring once; the ten biggest clones make up around 13%. Sequencing input: PBMCs or a T cell subset sorted from them (not recorded which). The source is an adult woman who had mild COVID-19 (a few samples of this study predate the infection). Cell type and time point are not known. The chain uses TRBV20-1 and TRBJ2-4, with D perhaps TRBD2 (6 bases). The CDR3 region has the DNA TGCAGTGCTAGGGATGAGGGACTAGCCAAAAACATTCAGTACTTC. It encodes CSARDEGLAKNIQYF.